This T cell receptor beta chain appears in the sequencing data of a study of T cells expressing NK-cell markers. Study conclusions and caveats: In several donors, dominant clonotypes made up about 25-65% of CD3+CD56-NKG2C+ cells.

Note on this clonotype: The target antigen is unknown.

The CDR3 sequence is 13 residues long. Germline lookup yields CDR1 LGHDT and CDR2 YNNKEL (reference sequence). Production of TCR beta cDNA relied on 5'RACE template switching with UMIs. Following a re-call of the 5' RACE reads, TCRdb has one entry per CDR3 protein and lacks DNA. In total, the table holds 150,000 to 180,000 distinct CDR3 sequences. This TCR came from a woman aged 45-59 years in good health. The chain uses TRBV3-1 and TRBJ2-5; TCRdb lists TRBD2, though no DNA is available to test this call. The sample consisted of blood T cells: a sorted CD56 or NKG2C T cell subset, CD4+ or CD8+ T cells, or bulk PBMC T cells (not recorded which). CDR3 amino acids: CASGLPAQETQYF.